What follows are 26 T cell receptor beta chains derived from one specimen sequenced in a study of cytomegalovirus exposure and HLA in healthy donors. Amplification used 60 Vbeta primers and 13 Jbeta primers. Produced via immunoSEQ multiplex PCR; TCRdb's table is partial and in-frame only. The sample gives 200,000 to 250,000 clones, more than 75% of which show up once; 1.3% is in the top ten. The sequenced sample was PBMCs. The receptors stem from a human donor in good health.

The chain couples TRBV7-9 to TRBJ1-4; the match to TRBD1 covers 9 bases. Germline V CDR1 and CDR2: SEHNR, FQNEAQ (reference sequence). The V and J ends lost 5 bases and 6 bases, in that order; junction bases with no gene match: 4. The CDR3 sequence is 14 residues long. The CDR3 DNA sequence: TGTGCCAGCAGCGAACGGACAGGGGATGAAAAACTGTTTTTT. Protein sequence: CASSERTGDEKLFF.

The CDR3 loop reads CAVGGQHNEQFF. CDR3 coding DNA: TGTGCCGTAGGCGGACAACACAATGAGCAGTTCTTC. The chain uses TRBV7-7 and TRBJ2-1, with D possibly TRBD1 on 5 matching bases. Germline loops: CDR1 SSHAT, CDR2 FNYEAQ (reference sequence). V dropped 11 bases and J dropped 5 bases, with 13 bases sitting between them. The CDR3 spans 12 residues.

This clone came up once. This rearrangement joins TRBV9 to TRBJ1-1; D gene unclear. The germline V gene encodes CDR1 SGDLS and CDR2 YYNGEE. The CDR3 contains 13 residues. The V and J ends lost 0 bases and 5 bases respectively, with 8 bases between them. CDR3 sequence reads: CASSVGLRTEAFF. The CDR3 DNA follows: TGTGCCAGCAGCGTAGGTTTGAGGACTGAAGCTTTCTTT.

The CDR3 region has the DNA TGTGCCAGCAGCCTCGGGACAGGGCTCCAAGAGACCCAGTACTTC. Translating it yields CASSLGTGLQETQYF. The genes are TRBV9 and TRBJ2-5; TRBD1 aligns across 9 bases. Germline V gives CDR1 SGDLS, CDR2 YYNGEE. The V segment lost 4 bases and the J segment 1 base; nucleotides outside the gene matches: 5. The CDR3 length is 15 residues. The full variable domain, with the rest looked up from reference TRBV9 and TRBJ2-5, is DSGVTQTPKHLITATGQRVTLRCSPRSGDLSVYWYQQSLDQGLQFLIQYYNGEERAKGNILERFSAQQFPDLHSELNLSSLELGDSALYFCASSLGTGLQETQYFGPGTRLLVL.

The chain couples TRBV6-6 to TRBJ2-2, with TRBD2 matching 11 bases. Germline V gene lookup returns CDR1 MNHNY and CDR2 SVGAGI (reference sequence). V dropped 2 bases and J dropped 5; count of bases not matched to a gene: 1. The CDR3 runs to 15 residues. The CDR3 sequence: CASSYRLAGTGELFF. CDR3 nucleotides: TGTGCCAGCAGTTACAGACTAGCGGGGACCGGGGAGCTGTTTTTT.

The chain links TRBV7-8 to TRBJ2-2; tentatively, D is TRBD2 (6 bases). CDR3 length: 15 amino acids. Trimming cost V 0 bases and J 4 bases, with 9 bases left between them. The germline V gene encodes CDR1 SGHVS and CDR2 FQNEAQ. Written as DNA, the CDR3 is TGTGCCAGCAGCTTAGCGGGAGCGGGCACCGGGGAGCTGTTTTTT. It codes for CASSLAGAGTGELFF.

This chain links TRBV7-9 with TRBJ2-7; D is perhaps TRBD1 (5 bases). Germline V CDR1 and CDR2: SEHNR, FQNEAQ (reference sequence). The length of the CDR3 is 13 residues. Trimming removed 5 bases from V and 6 bases from J, with 14 bases in between. The CDR3 here is CASSPPQVPEQYF. The CDR3 DNA reads TGTGCCAGCAGCCCTCCACAGGTCCCCGAGCAGTACTTC.

The J gene is TRBJ1-1, the V gene TRBV6-1; 10 bases agree with TRBD1. This CDR3 contains 15 residues. V lost 4 bases, J lost 3 bases, and 5 bases stayed unmatched. Germline V gene data show CDR1 as MNHNS and CDR2 as SASEGT. As DNA, the CDR3 is TGTGCCAGCAGTGCCCGACAGGGGGCCGACACTGAAGCTTTCTTT. Translated: CASSARQGADTEAFF.

The chain employs TRBV9 and TRBJ1-5; maybe TRBD1 (6 bases). V was clipped by 4 bases and J by 2 bases, with 13 bases between them. Per germline, CDR1 SGDLS and CDR2 YYNGEE. The CDR3 totals 15 residues. The CDR3 loop reads CASSPAAGGNQPQHF. The CDR3 nucleotides read TGTGCCAGCAGCCCGGCGGCAGGGGGCAATCAGCCCCAGCATTTT.

The chain uses TRBV2 and TRBJ2-3; D is perhaps TRBD2 (5 bases). Per the germline V gene, CDR1 is SNHLY and CDR2 is FYNNEI. Trimming left V 4 bases short and J 1 base short, with 9 bases between. The CDR3 runs 14 residues. This CDR3 reads CASSGLRGTDTQYF. DNA for the CDR3: TGTGCCAGCAGTGGACTAAGGGGCACAGATACGCAGTATTTT.

The chain employs TRBV2 and TRBJ2-7; 9 nucleotides agree with TRBD2. The CDR3 consists of 17 residues. Germline V lookup: CDR1 SNHLY, CDR2 FYNNEI. J lost 0 bases, V lost 1 base, and 7 bases had no gene match. CDR3 protein: CASSEDYSGSSSYEQYF. In nucleotides, the CDR3 is TGTGCCAGCAGTGAAGATTATAGCGGGAGCAGCTCCTACGAGCAGTACTTC.

CDR3 in DNA: TGTGCCAGCAGCTTGGAATGGGGCTCAGATGAGCAGTTCTTC. This translates into CASSLEWGSDEQFF. V gene TRBV5-5 combines with J gene TRBJ2-1; perhaps TRBD1 as D (5 bases). The V and J ends lost 0 bases and 8 bases respectively, with 12 bases between them. The germline V gene has CDR1 SGHKS and CDR2 YYEKEE (reference sequence). The CDR3 totals 14 residues.

The chain couples TRBV5-4 to TRBJ2-7; 7 bases are shared with TRBD2. V lost 3 bases to trimming and J lost 5 bases; unmatched junction nucleotides: 14. Germline loops: CDR1 SGHNT, CDR2 YYREEE (reference sequence). The CDR3 sequence is 16 residues long. CDR3 in DNA: TGTGCCAGCAGCTCGGGCTTAGGGGAGGGCAGGAACGAGCAGTACTTC. Protein: CASSSGLGEGRNEQYF.

The chain is built from TRBV6-5 and TRBJ2-4; D may be TRBD1 (7 bases). The CDR3 runs to 14 residues. Germline lookup yields CDR1 MNHEY and CDR2 SVGAGI. Trimming removed 5 bases at V and 5 bases at J, with 13 bases between. The CDR3 bases are TGTGCCAGCAGTCATGGCGGGACAGAAAACATTCAGTACTTC. This sequence encodes CASSHGGTENIQYF.

This chain connects TRBV6-4 to TRBJ2-1, with TRBD2 matching 8 bases. The CDR3 is made up of 16 amino acids. V lost 2 bases and J lost 4; bases outside the gene matches: 7. From germline, CDR1 is MRHNA and CDR2 SNTAGT. The CDR3 protein is CASSDASAGDYNEQFF. CDR3 DNA sequence: TGTGCCAGCAGTGACGCGTCAGCGGGGGATTACAATGAGCAGTTCTTC.

This clone was observed a few times. The chain combines TRBV10-1 with TRBJ1-2, with TRBD1 matching over 9 bases. V lost 2 bases to trimming and J lost 6 bases; unmatched junction nucleotides: 4. Per the germline V gene, CDR1 is WNHNN and CDR2 is SYGVQD (reference sequence). The CDR3 runs 14 residues. The CDR3 sequence is CASSERTGVDGYTF. The CDR3, as DNA: TGCGCCAGCAGTGAGCGGACAGGGGTTGATGGCTACACCTTC.

V usage is TRBV15 and J usage is TRBJ2-1, with 7 bases that match TRBD2. The CDR3 sequence is 16 residues long. Germline CDR1 is LNHNV and CDR2 is YYDKDF (reference sequence). Trimming took 1 base from V and 4 from J; bases not matched to a gene: 7. CDR3 coding DNA: TGTGCCACCAGCAGAGGCGGGAGCGCAGATTACAATGAGCAGTTCTTC. Encoded protein: CATSRGGSADYNEQFF.

This chain connects TRBV21-1 to TRBJ1-4; the D segment call TRBD1 is taken from the table without a DNA check. TRBV21-1 is a listed pseudogene. This CDR3 has 17 residues. Here the CDR3 reads CAGESDRVGPFGEKLFF. The CDR3 coding sequence is TGTGCCGGAGAATCGGACAGGGTGGGTCCTTTTGGAGAAAAACTGTTTTTT.

J is TRBJ2-1 and V is TRBV6-6, with 9 bases fitting TRBD1. Losses at the gene ends were 5 bases for V and 9 bases for J; bases not matched to a gene: 5. The CDR3 contains 13 residues. The germline CDR1 and CDR2 sequences are MNHNY and SVGAGI (reference sequence). The DNA of the CDR3 is TGTGCCAGCAGTGCGGGACAGGGATCTGAGCAGTTCTTC. As protein: CASSAGQGSEQFF.

The chain couples TRBV7-9 to TRBJ2-7, with D possibly matching TRBD1 (5 bases). The germline gives CDR1 SEHNR, CDR2 FQNEAQ (reference sequence). The V and J ends lost 3 bases and 5 bases respectively, with 14 bases between them. The CDR3 contains 14 residues. DNA of the CDR3: TGTGCCAGCAGCTTGAAGACAGCTGGAGACGAGCAGTACTTC. This encodes CASSLKTAGDEQYF.

This clone showed up just once. J is TRBJ2-3 and V is TRBV11-1; D is possibly TRBD2 (6 bases). The germline V gene encodes CDR1 SGHAT and CDR2 FQDESV (reference sequence). The CDR3 runs to 15 residues. Trimming took 2 bases from V and 2 from J, leaving 11 bases between them. CDR3 sequence (DNA): TGTGCCAGCAGCTTATGGTTAGCGGACACAGATACGCAGTATTTT. Its translation: CASSLWLADTDTQYF.

The chain links TRBV11-3 to TRBJ2-2; D perhaps matches TRBD1 (6 bases). The ends were cut back, 1 base at V and 6 bases at J, with 6 bases in the middle. CDR3 length: 13 amino acids. Germline lookup yields CDR1 SGHNT and CDR2 YENEEA. The CDR3 DNA reads TGTGCCAGCAGCTTAGCAGGGGCCGGGGAGCTGTTTTTT. Translating it yields CASSLAGAGELFF.

The chain uses TRBV18 and TRBJ1-1; 9 bases are shared with TRBD1. This CDR3 contains 15 residues. V lost 2 bases and J lost 5; bases outside the gene matches: 6. Germline CDR1 and CDR2: KGHSH and LQKENI. CDR3: CASSPSGTGKTEAFF. CDR3 coding DNA: TGTGCCAGCTCACCATCTGGGACAGGGAAAACTGAAGCTTTCTTT.

The chain couples TRBV9 to TRBJ2-1; weak D call: TRBD1 (5 bases). CDR1 is SGDLS and CDR2 is YYNGEE in the germline V gene. V lost 2 bases, J lost 7 bases, and 16 bases lay in between. CDR3 length: 15 residues. The CDR3 loop reads CASSVLGDIGNEQFF. The CDR3 DNA sequence: TGTGCCAGCAGCGTCCTAGGGGATATCGGGAATGAGCAGTTCTTC. The full variable domain, rest sourced from reference TRBV9 and TRBJ2-1, is DSGVTQTPKHLITATGQRVTLRCSPRSGDLSVYWYQQSLDQGLQFLIQYYNGEERAKGNILERFSAQQFPDLHSELNLSSLELGDSALYFCASSVLGDIGNEQFFGPGTRLTVL.

This clone was found a few times. This chain connects TRBV5-6 to TRBJ2-5; TRBD1 matches 7 bases. The V gene end was trimmed by 5 bases and the J gene end by 2 bases; junction bases not matched to a gene: 3. Looked up from germline, CDR1 is SGHDT and CDR2 is YYEEEE. This CDR3 region has 13 residues. This CDR3 is CASRGTAQETQYF. The CDR3 DNA sequence: TGTGCCAGCAGGGGGACAGCACAAGAGACCCAGTACTTC.

The J gene is TRBJ1-2, the V gene TRBV2, with D possibly being TRBD1 (5 bases). Germline V lookup: CDR1 SNHLY, CDR2 FYNNEI. Trimming took off 7 bases at V and 7 bases at J, with 25 bases between the two ends. The CDR3 has 16 residues. This chain's CDR3 is CASIPEGDLVGGGYTF. The CDR3 region has the DNA TGTGCCAGCATTCCCGAGGGCGATTTGGTGGGGGGTGGCTACACCTTC.